This TCR beta chain was identified during a study of control samples from healthy donors and cancer patients. Profiling relied on immunoSEQ multiplex PCR, and the TCRdb table lists in-frame clones only, not all of them. The sample yields about 140,000 clones, 90% to 95% seen once. The CDR3 contains 17 residues. Germline CDR1 is SGHVS and CDR2 is FNYEAQ. V lost 5 bases and J lost 0, with 16 bases in between. The sequence was obtained from a man aged 40-49 years in good health. Sequencing was done on a sample of blood. The chain has TRBV7-6 and TRBJ1-4, with no clear D. This CDR3 is CASSPRLGATTNEKLFF. The CDR3 region has the DNA TGTGCCAGCAGCCCTCGTTTGGGAGCTACAACTAATGAAAAACTGTTTTTT.